Described below is a single T cell receptor (beta chain) sequence and its context. Its antigen is currently not known. No base quality information exists; no much larger clone differs at one position. The entry originates in a study of shared clonotypes between healthy human individuals (dated by TCRdb to 2018 to 2020). Background on the whole study: A couple of women and a few men aged 18 to 49 years were included in the cohort. Libraries were prepared and TCR repertoires were sequenced by different laboratories using diverse techniques, in order to increase sequencing depth and limit assay-specific biases. Each donor's leukapheresis produced roughly between roughly 0.85 and 9.5 billion PBMCs. Per donor, three plates each were used for CD4 naive and CD4 memory, two for CD8 naive, and one for CD8 memory. To estimate repertoire size and how much clonotypes are shared between individuals, the study performed deep sequencing of blood TCR repertoires from about five healthy adults.

Study-wide findings and limitations: Larger estimated clonotype richness was generally found for naive subsets than for memory subsets. Rarefaction of sorted-subset datasets indicated incomplete sequencing despite the large sequencing depth. When four donors were compared, the shared fraction of clonotypes was 5% to 6.5% for naive CD4, 3.5% to 4% for naive CD8, 2.3% for memory CD4, and 0.35% to 0.4% for memory CD8. Because the study included only a small number of donors, the genetic and exposure-history diversity represented was limited. Based on pairwise subsampling, the degree of clonotype sharing among donors was expected to be affected by sequencing depth. Sampling was restricted to blood, and TCR repertoires in tissue are likely to differ from TCR repertoires in blood. Clonotypes shared by all four sorted-subset donors showed higher generation probabilities than non-shared clonotypes.

Healthy HIV-negative adults with no recently reported acute infections or vaccinations were included as donors. Every donor was a Caucasian adult residing in Nashville, Tennessee, USA. CD4+ T cells were enriched through magnetic negative selection, after which naive cells were positively selected on CD45RA and the remaining negative fraction served as the memory subset. Blood was collected by leukapheresis, and PBMCs were isolated by Ficoll-Histopaque density gradient centrifugation and then cryopreserved in liquid nitrogen vapor phase. Analytical flow cytometry was used to check the purity and quantity of each magnetically sorted T cell population. Genomic DNA was isolated from each sorted fraction and quantified by UV absorbance on a Nanodrop 2000c. The CDR3 starts with the cysteine, ends with the phenylalanine, and has 15 residues. Just the 45-base CDR3 DNA is kept, in frame starting at base 1. V lost 5 bases and J lost 7 bases, and the count of bases not matched to a germline gene is 13. CDR1 and CDR2 are drawn from the germline V gene: MNHEY, SVGAGI.

Using the deep immunoSEQ assay, TCR CDR3 regions were amplified from genomic DNA by multiplex PCR. For each cell subset, the extracted genomic DNA was distributed evenly across all wells of several immunoSEQ 96-well plates, and each plate served as one replicate. For sorted subsets, each replicate PCR was loaded with about 0.2 ug genomic DNA, equivalent to 30,000 or so T cell genomes. Purified libraries were measured with a Qubit 3.0 fluorometer, size-checked on a Bioanalyzer 2100, and measured again with the KAPA Library Quantification kit. Every immunoSEQ 96-well plate was sequenced on a dedicated single-read 150-cycle Illumina NextSeq 550 flow cell. As for how the authors treated the data: Because only junctional sequences without quality scores were contained in the immunoSEQ output, filtering matching that applied to full-length reads could not be performed. To assign V/J genes and CDR3, sequences were annotated using PyIR, a Python wrapper for IgBLAST v1.9, with IMGT germline references. Reads with weak V/J assignments (E-value above 1e-6), missing CDR3, stop codons, out-of-frame junctions, or ambiguous translated residues were removed. V3J clonotypes were defined as sequences sharing an identical inferred V gene, J gene, and CDR3 amino acid sequence. The percentage overlap between two repertoires was calculated by dividing the number of shared unique clonotypes by the size of the smaller repertoire. RTK rarefaction, the Chao1 estimator, and Recon v2.1 estimates of unobserved clonotypes were used to assess repertoire richness. OLGA was used to compute generation probabilities for all TCRbeta clonotypes that the gDNA method yielded from a handful of donors. As stored in TCRdb, this immuneACCESS dataset retains in-frame rearrangements with V and J assigned. A fraction of the clones does not appear; measured against another copy, unresolved V genes explain less than half of the discrepancy, and the remainder lacks a known reason. V, J and clone size reflect that table, while D and trimming were determined from the DNA. The sample table contains about a million clones; only one count was recorded for 60% to 80% of them. 0.89% of the sample rests with the top ten.

Recombination connected TRBV6-5 to TRBJ2-7; TRBD2 fits 8 bases in the junction. This receptor was taken from a man aged 18 to 29 in good health. Some clones in this sample may be carry-over from other donors' samples. Material: memory CD4+ T cells from PBMCs. Read against the paper, the sample's cell subset or site label means: CD45RA-negative fraction. The base sequence is TGTGCCAGCAGTCTCGTCCCGGGACTAGTCCGGGAGCAGTACTTC. Its product reads: CASSLVPGLVREQYF.